This T cell receptor (beta chain) was captured in a study of cytomegalovirus exposure and HLA in healthy donors. General study points: Presence/absence analyses rested on an assumption that sequencing depth was roughly uniform across donors. In an earlier analysis, about 87% or about 30%: the productive usage of most TCR beta V segments.

All the people who gave samples were healthy bone marrow donors. Nominally healthy donors were sampled, though unrecorded immune exposures were likely. The PCR contained 60 Vbeta and 13 Jbeta primers. Data came from immunoSEQ multiplex PCR; TCRdb stores just in-frame clones and leaves some out. This sample has over 100,000 clones, with nearly 75% found just once. Germline V gives CDR1 MGHDK, CDR2 SYGVNS. This CDR3 has 13 residues. V gave up 2 bases and J gave up 4 bases, with 8 bases separating them. Note on this clone: Antigen specificity is unknown.

Material for sequencing was PBMCs. The receptor was isolated from a man aged 30 to 45 in good health and CMV-seropositive. The V call is TRBV25-1, the J call TRBJ2-5; D may be TRBD2 (5 bases). The CDR3 spells CASSEVGRETQYF. The CDR3 nucleotides are TGTGCCAGCAGTGAAGTAGGGAGAGAGACCCAGTACTTC. Full variable domain (remainder filled in from reference TRBV25-1 and TRBJ2-5): EADIYQTPRYLVIGTGKKITLECSQTMGHDKMYWYQQDPGMELHLIHYSYGVNSTEKGDLSSESTVSRIRTEHFPLTLESARPSHTSQYLCASSEVGRETQYFGPGTRLLVL.